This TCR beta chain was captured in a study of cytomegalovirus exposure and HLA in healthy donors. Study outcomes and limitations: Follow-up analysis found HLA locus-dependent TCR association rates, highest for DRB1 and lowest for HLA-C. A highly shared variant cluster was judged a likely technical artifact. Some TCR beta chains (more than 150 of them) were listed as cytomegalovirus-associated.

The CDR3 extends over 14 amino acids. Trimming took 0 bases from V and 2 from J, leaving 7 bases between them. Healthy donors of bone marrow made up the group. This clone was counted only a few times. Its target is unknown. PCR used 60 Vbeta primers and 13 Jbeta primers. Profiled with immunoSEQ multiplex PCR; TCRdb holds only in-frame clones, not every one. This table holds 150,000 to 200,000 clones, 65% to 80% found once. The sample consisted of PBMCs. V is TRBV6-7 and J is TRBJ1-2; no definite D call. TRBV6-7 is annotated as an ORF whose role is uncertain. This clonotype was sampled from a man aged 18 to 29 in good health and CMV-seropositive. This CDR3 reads CASSYSARNYGYTF. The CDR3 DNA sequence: TGTGCCAGCAGTTACTCGGCTAGAAACTATGGCTACACCTTC.